A single sample is the source of the 16 T cell receptor beta chains below, sequenced in a study of T cell repertoires in cytomegalovirus infection. Using its own MiXCR run on the reads, TCRdb lists one record per CDR3 protein. The table lists 150,000 to 200,000 distinct CDR3 sequences, roughly 9.8% of them singletons. The sequencing input was PBMCs. The receptors stem from a human donor in good health (CMV status not recorded). Some clones in this sample may be carry-over from other donors' samples.

This clonotype was observed at least ten times. V is TRBV19 and J is TRBJ2-1, with 9 bases lining up with TRBD1. Germline V gives CDR1 LNHDA, CDR2 SQIVND (reference sequence). After removal of 3 bases from V and 5 bases from J, the junction contained 11 bases not matched to a gene. The length of the CDR3 is 17 residues. Here the CDR3 DNA reads TGTGCCAGTAGTATTATGGTAGTGAGACAGGGGGACAATGAGCAGTTCTTC. As protein: CASSIMVVRQGDNEQFF.

This clonotype was seen a single time. This sequence may be a read error, since a much larger clone differs from it by one base. V and J are TRBV12-3 or TRBV12-4 and TRBJ1-5; no clear D. The V gene lost 4 bases and the J gene lost 3 bases, with 10 bases spanning the gap. This CDR3 has 14 amino acids. This chain's CDR3 is CASSYRTVNQPQHF. CDR3 DNA: TGTGCCAGCAGTTACCGGACGGTCAATCAGCCCCAGCATTTT.

In this sample, this clonotype turned up many times. The V and J genes are TRBV20-1 and TRBJ2-7; 14 nucleotides line up with TRBD2. After removal of 6 bases from V and 5 bases from J, the junction contained 9 bases not matched to a gene. The CDR3 covers 15 residues. Germline values: CDR1 DFQATT, CDR2 SNEGSKA (reference sequence). The CDR3 is CSARDGTSGSHEQYF. In nucleotides, the CDR3 is TGCAGTGCCCGGGACGGGACTAGCGGGAGCCACGAGCAGTACTTC.

The J gene is TRBJ2-5, the V gene TRBV6-5; 8 bases are a match to TRBD2. Germline loops: CDR1 MNHEY, CDR2 SVGAGI. CDR3 length: 14 amino acids. V lost 5 bases to trimming and J lost 3 bases; unmatched junction nucleotides: 5. The CDR3: CASSQTSGEETQYF. The CDR3 DNA reads TGTGCCAGCAGTCAAACTAGCGGTGAAGAGACCCAGTACTTC.

A few counts support this clonotype. This rearrangement joins TRBV12-3 or TRBV12-4 to TRBJ1-2; TRBD1 matches at 9 bases. The CDR3 spans 14 residues. The V gene end was trimmed by 6 bases and the J gene end by 5 bases; junction bases not matched to a gene: 7. The CDR3 DNA reads as TGTGCCAGCAGCCCACAGGGGGCTCTGTATGGCTACACCTTC. Translation gives CASSPQGALYGYTF.

This rearrangement joins TRBV9 to TRBJ2-6; the D is unclear. This CDR3 contains 13 residues. Germline values: CDR1 SGDLS, CDR2 YYNGEE. V was shortened by 1 base and J by 3 bases, with 2 bases between the two germline ends. The CDR3 DNA reads as TGTGCCAGCAGCGTACTTGGGGCCAACGTCCTGACTTTC. Its protein is CASSVLGANVLTF.

This clonotype was detected many times. The genes are TRBV9 and TRBJ2-7; 9 positions agree with TRBD2. After removal of 3 bases from V and 9 bases from J, the junction contained 16 bases not matched to a gene. The CDR3 runs to 16 residues. CDR1 is SGDLS and CDR2 is YYNGEE in the germline V gene. This chain's CDR3 is CASSATGHSGSTVQYF. The CDR3 DNA is TGTGCCAGCAGCGCGACAGGCCATAGCGGGAGTACGGTGCAGTACTTC. Combining the CDR3 with reference TRBV9 and TRBJ2-7 gives the whole variable domain DSGVTQTPKHLITATGQRVTLRCSPRSGDLSVYWYQQSLDQGLQFLIQYYNGEERAKGNILERFSAQQFPDLHSELNLSSLELGDSALYFCASSATGHSGSTVQYFGPGTRLTVT.

This clonotype was seen many times. The chain recombines TRBV7-9 with TRBJ1-4; D gene unclear. Trimming stripped 5 bases from V and 6 bases from J, with 7 bases between. The CDR3 consists of 12 residues. Germline assignment: CDR1 SEHNR and CDR2 FQNEAQ (reference sequence). The CDR3 nucleotides are TGTGCCAGCAGCCAAATCGATGAAAAACTGTTTTTT. It is translated as CASSQIDEKLFF.

This clonotype has a count of ten or more. This chain uses TRBV27 with TRBJ2-7; TRBD1 matches 9 bases. This CDR3 spans 13 amino acids. Germline V gives CDR1 MNHEY, CDR2 SMNVEV (reference sequence). Trimming at V came to 6 bases and at J to 8 bases, leaving 8 bases not matched to a gene. The CDR3 DNA follows: TGTGCCAGCAGACCGGGACAGGGCCTACAGCAGTACTTC. It codes for CASRPGQGLQQYF.

This clonotype was recorded at least ten times. The J gene is TRBJ2-7, the V gene TRBV6-2 or TRBV6-3, with D unresolved. Germline loops: CDR1 MNHEY, CDR2 SVGEGT. This CDR3 is built from 14 residues. The V end lost 2 bases, the J end lost 6 bases, and 14 bases lay between the germline ends. The CDR3 protein is CASSYRNVVTEQYF. CDR3 bases: TGTGCCAGCAGTTACCGGAACGTTGTGACCGAGCAGTACTTC.

The CDR3 coding sequence is TGTGCCAGCAGGGCTAGCGGGAGCTCCTACGAGCAGTACTTC. Its protein is CASRASGSSYEQYF. The chain uses TRBV12-3 or TRBV12-4 and TRBJ2-7, with TRBD2 matching 10 bases. The CDR3 contains 14 residues. The junction had 2 bases not matched to a gene; V was cut back by 6 bases and J by 0 bases.

The rearrangement uses TRBV11-2 and TRBJ1-1; no clear D gene. The CDR3 contains 14 residues. V gave up 5 bases and J gave up 1 base, with 11 bases separating them. Germline loops: CDR1 SGHAT, CDR2 FQNNGV. The CDR3 region has the DNA TGTGCCAGCAGCAGAAGCCTGGCGAACACTGAAGCTTTCTTT. Translated, it gives CASSRSLANTEAFF.

The chain employs TRBV6-6 and TRBJ2-2, with 7 bases identical to TRBD2. This CDR3 spans 15 amino acids. V gave up 5 bases and J gave up 4 bases; unmatched junction bases: 7. Germline loops: CDR1 MNHNY, CDR2 SVGAGI (reference sequence). The CDR3 sequence: CASSERRGTTGELFF. The CDR3 DNA reads as TGTGCCAGCAGTGAGAGGCGGGGGACCACCGGGGAGCTGTTTTTT.

CDR3 DNA: TGCAGTGCTAGAGCTGAAAGACTAGTTGAGCAGTTCTTC. Protein: CSARAERLVEQFF. This chain uses TRBV20-1 with TRBJ2-1; possible D gene TRBD2, 6 bases. Trimming left V 1 base short and J 9 bases short, with 13 bases between. Germline V gives CDR1 DFQATT, CDR2 SNEGSKA (reference sequence). This CDR3 is built from 13 residues.

J is TRBJ1-2 and V is TRBV2; the D gene is possibly TRBD1 (6 bases). Trimming shortened V by 3 bases and J by 5 bases, and 16 bases separated the two germline ends. Per germline, CDR1 SNHLY and CDR2 FYNNEI. This CDR3 spans 15 amino acids. Written as DNA, the CDR3 is TGTGCCAGCAGTGAGGATGGACAGTTACTTTATGGCTACACCTTC. Protein sequence: CASSEDGQLLYGYTF.

There are many counts of this clonotype. The genes are TRBV7-2 and TRBJ1-1; no clear D gene. Per germline, CDR1 SGHTA and CDR2 FQGNSA. Trimming cost V 4 bases and J 4 bases, with 10 bases left between them. CDR3 length: 13 residues. This CDR3 reads CASSSSKGTEAFF. DNA of the CDR3: TGTGCCAGCAGCTCATCAAAGGGCACTGAAGCTTTCTTT.